What follows are 10 T cell receptor beta chains derived from one specimen sequenced in a study of long-term antiretroviral therapy in people with HIV. Survey-level immunoSEQ v3.0 assays were run. Measured with immunoSEQ multiplex PCR; TCRdb has only the in-frame clones, and not every one. The data contain about 22,000 clones, roughly 84% of them singletons. The source material was unsorted PBMCs, sampled 5.9 years after starting antiretroviral therapy. These receptors originate from a man aged 25 to 40 with HIV.

This chain joins TRBV5-6 and TRBJ1-2, with 9 bases matching TRBD1. Trimming cost V 1 base and J 6 bases; bases outside gene matches: 13. The CDR3 length is 17 residues. Germline CDR1 and CDR2: SGHDT and YYEEEE. In DNA form, the CDR3 reads TGTGCCAGCAGCTTGAAAGGACAGGGGCTAAAGGTAGATGGCTACACCTTC. Its protein product is CASSLKGQGLKVDGYTF.

The V call is TRBV5-1, the J call TRBJ1-1; D may be TRBD1 (6 bases). Germline-derived CDR1 and CDR2 are SGHRS and YFSETQ. V gave up 0 bases and J gave up 5 bases, with 11 bases separating them. The CDR3 has 14 amino acids. CDR3 bases: TGCGCCAGCAGCTTGGGGGGGGCTGGAACTGAAGCTTTCTTT. It specifies CASSLGGAGTEAFF.

This CDR3 is CASSLLSSRTDTQYF. In nucleotides, the CDR3 is TGTGCCAGCAGTTTACTCTCGAGTCGCACAGATACGCAGTATTTT. J is TRBJ2-3 and V is TRBV28; D gene unclear. The CDR3 is made up of 15 amino acids. Germline loops: CDR1 MDHEN, CDR2 SYDVKM. The germline V and J ends were trimmed by 2 bases and 1 base, with 10 bases remaining between them.

The rearrangement uses TRBV7-2 and TRBJ2-2; D is uncertain. The CDR3 totals 15 residues. Trimming removed 2 bases from V and 2 bases from J, with 9 bases in between. Germline V gene lookup returns CDR1 SGHTA and CDR2 FQGNSA. The CDR3 reads CASSLLLTNTGELFF. In DNA form, the CDR3 reads TGTGCCAGCAGCTTACTACTGACAAACACCGGGGAGCTGTTTTTT.

The chain recombines TRBV4-3 with TRBJ1-1; D is ambiguous. V was cut by 0 bases and J by 6 bases, with 14 bases left in between. Germline lookup yields CDR1 LGHNA and CDR2 YSLEER. The CDR3 contains 15 residues. CDR3 bases: TGCGCCAGCAGCCAAGATCGCGGAGGCCGCGCTGAAGCTTTCTTT. Its protein is CASSQDRGGRAEAFF.

Here the CDR3 DNA reads TGTGCCAGCAGTTTGGGGGCTGGCACTGAAGCTTTCTTT. Protein product: CASSLGAGTEAFF. This chain links TRBV27 with TRBJ1-1; D is possibly TRBD1 (6 bases). Per germline, CDR1 MNHEY and CDR2 SMNVEV (reference sequence). This CDR3 comprises 13 residues. Trimming shortened V by 3 bases and J by 4 bases, and 9 bases separated the two germline ends.

J is TRBJ2-7 and V is TRBV25-1; D is perhaps TRBD1 (6 bases). With 3 bases removed from V and 2 bases from J, the gap between germline ends came to 14 bases. From germline, CDR1 is MGHDK and CDR2 SYGVNS. This CDR3 is 15 amino acids long. CDR3 amino acids: CASSEWSGAPYEQYF. CDR3 coding DNA: TGTGCCAGCAGTGAGTGGTCAGGGGCCCCCTACGAGCAGTACTTC.

The gene calls are TRBV11-2 and TRBJ1-2; D is unresolved. The CDR3 runs 16 residues. Trimming stripped 4 bases from V and 0 bases from J, with 15 bases between. CDR1 is SGHAT and CDR2 is FQNNGV in the germline V gene. Written as DNA, the CDR3 is TGTGCCAGCAGCTCTGGACTGCTCTCCACTAACTATGGCTACACCTTC. Its translation is CASSSGLLSTNYGYTF.

The genes are TRBV19 and TRBJ2-2; D unclear. Trimming pared 6 bases from V and 7 bases from J, leaving 9 bases between. The germline V gene encodes CDR1 LNHDA and CDR2 SQIVND (reference sequence). The length of the CDR3 is 12 residues. CDR3 region: CASRRSGGELFF. The CDR3 region has the DNA TGTGCCAGTAGACGTTCCGGCGGGGAGCTGTTTTTT. Together with reference TRBV19 and TRBJ2-2, the CDR3 gives the full variable domain: DGGITQSPKYLFRKEGQNVTLSCEQNLNHDAMYWYRQDPGQGLRLIYYSQIVNDFQKGDIAEGYSVSREKKESFPLTVTSAQKNPTAFYLCASRRSGGELFFGEGSRLTVL.

CDR3 DNA sequence: TGTGCCGTCATCCAAGCGGGGGGCACAGATACGCAGTATTTT. Translating it yields CAVIQAGGTDTQYF. The chain joins TRBV7-2 to TRBJ2-3, with TRBD2 matching over 8 bases. CDR3 length equals 14 residues. The V gene end was trimmed by 11 bases and the J gene end by 1 base; junction bases not matched to a gene: 8. Germline loops: CDR1 SGHTA, CDR2 FQGNSA.